This entry concerns a single T cell receptor (beta chain). The table came from immunoSEQ multiplex PCR; TCRdb's copy has only in-frame clones and leaves some out. The top ten hold around 8.2% of the sample, which has roughly 45,000 clones, 86% seen once. The sample originates from a study of blood T cell repertoires in COVID-19. The sequence was obtained from a man aged 55 to 70 with active COVID-19. Specimen: peripheral blood.

The CDR3: CASSARDRGYNEQFF. As DNA, the CDR3 is TGTGCCAGCAGCGCCCGGGACAGGGGATACAATGAGCAGTTCTTC. The V call is TRBV11-2, the J call TRBJ2-1, with TRBD1 identical over 10 bases. The CDR3 consists of 15 residues. V was pared by 5 bases and J by 4 bases, with 5 bases of the junction left unmatched. Germline V gives CDR1 SGHAT, CDR2 FQNNGV.